These 21 T cell receptor beta chains came from one sample sequenced in a study of cytomegalovirus exposure and HLA in healthy donors. This PCR relied on a set of 60 Vbeta primers and 13 Jbeta primers. Data came from immunoSEQ multiplex PCR; TCRdb stores just in-frame clones and leaves some out. This sample has roughly 200,000 clones, with about three quarters found just once. The sample comprised PBMCs. These receptors all come from a man in his forties in good health and CMV-seronegative.

V is TRBV5-1 and J is TRBJ2-6; no reliable D call. The CDR3 is 17 residues long. Per the germline V gene, CDR1 is SGHRS and CDR2 is YFSETQ. Trimming removed 1 base at V and 4 bases at J, with 15 bases between. The CDR3 reads CASSLSGFGHGANVLTF. CDR3 sequence (DNA): TGCGCCAGCAGCTTGTCAGGCTTTGGGCACGGGGCCAACGTCCTGACTTTC.

In this sample, this clone turned up once. This rearrangement joins TRBV19 to TRBJ2-1; 9 bases line up with TRBD2. The trim removed 4 bases at V and 7 bases at J, leaving 14 bases unmatched. Looked up from germline, CDR1 is LNHDA and CDR2 is SQIVND (reference sequence). The length of the CDR3 is 17 residues. The CDR3 region has the DNA TGTGCCAGTAGTACGCTACCTCAGGCGGGAGGGGGGAATGAGCAGTTCTTC. It encodes CASSTLPQAGGGNEQFF.

The rearrangement links TRBV4-3 to TRBJ2-1; tentative D call: TRBD1 (7 bases). The CDR3 spans 15 residues. Germline values: CDR1 LGHNA, CDR2 YSLEER. V gave up 1 base and J gave up 7 bases, with 14 bases separating them. The CDR3 DNA reads TGCGCCAGCAGCCAAGGCAGGGGGGAGAGAAATGAGCAGTTCTTC. This codes for CASSQGRGERNEQFF.

The V and J genes are TRBV4-3 and TRBJ2-3; 8 positions match TRBD2. CDR3 length: 15 amino acids. V shed 4 bases and J 1 base; nucleotides not matched to a gene: 4. Germline CDR1 LGHNA, CDR2 YSLEER. CDR3 residues: CASSPLTSGTDTQYF. CDR3 nucleotides: TGCGCCAGCAGCCCTCTGACTAGCGGCACAGATACGCAGTATTTT.

V usage is TRBV6-6 and J usage is TRBJ2-1; 11 bases match TRBD2. The CDR3 has 14 residues. CDR1 MNHNY and CDR2 SVGAGI come from the germline V gene (reference sequence). After removal of 6 bases from V and 6 bases from J, the junction contained 4 bases not matched to a gene. The CDR3 protein is CASRVSGGVNEQFF. DNA for the CDR3: TGTGCCAGCAGGGTTAGCGGGGGGGTCAATGAGCAGTTCTTC.

This clone was found a few times. The J gene is TRBJ1-2, the V gene TRBV5-4, with 9 bases fitting TRBD1. This CDR3 has 15 amino acids. CDR1 SGHNT and CDR2 YYREEE come from the germline V gene (reference sequence). V shed 4 bases, J shed 7 bases, and the junction held 11 bases outside the gene matches. CDR3 in amino acids: CASSDTGGRRVGYTF. CDR3 coding DNA: TGTGCCAGCAGCGACACAGGGGGCCGGCGGGTTGGCTACACCTTC. Drawing the rest from reference TRBV5-4 and TRBJ1-2, the complete variable domain is ETGVTQSPTHLIKTRGQQVTLRCSSQSGHNTVSWYQQALGQGPQFIFQYYREEENGRGNFPPRFSGLQFPNYSSELNVNALELDDSALYLCASSDTGGRRVGYTFGSGTRLTVV.

The genes are TRBV11-1 and TRBJ2-5, with 7 bases matching TRBD2. With V trimmed by 1 base and J by 7 bases, 6 bases remained unmatched. Per the germline V gene, CDR1 is SGHAT and CDR2 is FQDESV (reference sequence). This CDR3 has 14 amino acids. CDR3 in DNA: TGTGCCAGCAGCTTAGGTACTAGCGAGGGGACCCAGTACTTC. Its protein product is CASSLGTSEGTQYF.

The chain recombines TRBV30 with TRBJ2-1, with D maybe TRBD2 (6 bases). This CDR3 is built from 15 residues. Germline V CDR1 and CDR2: GTSNPN, SVGIG (reference sequence). The germline V and J ends were trimmed by 2 bases and 6 bases, with 17 bases remaining between them. The CDR3 loop is CAWSRVSAGSNEQFF. The CDR3 bases are TGTGCCTGGAGTCGCGTTTCCGCGGGGAGCAATGAGCAGTTCTTC.

This rearrangement joins TRBV2 to TRBJ1-5; D possibly corresponds to TRBD1 (6 bases). This CDR3 contains 15 residues. The V gene's germline CDR1 is SNHLY and CDR2 FYNNEI. Trimming left V 6 bases short and J 2 bases short, with 14 bases between. As DNA, the CDR3 is TGTGCCAGCAGCGCCCGGGCAGGGGGCAATCAGCCCCAGCATTTT. Translating it yields CASSARAGGNQPQHF.

The gene calls are TRBV9 and TRBJ1-3, with 7 bases identical to TRBD1. The CDR3 consists of 16 residues. The V segment lost 4 bases and the J segment 4 bases; nucleotides outside the gene matches: 11. CDR1 is SGDLS and CDR2 is YYNGEE in the germline V gene. CDR3 in DNA: TGTGCCAGCAGCCCCTGGACAGGACGAAGAGGAAACACCATATATTTT. This translates into CASSPWTGRRGNTIYF.

This clone was seen a handful of times. This chain uses TRBV7-2 with TRBJ2-1; 7 nucleotides agree with TRBD2. The CDR3 has 15 amino acids. Germline trimming cut 5 bases from V and 3 bases from J; bases unmatched to any gene: 7. Per germline, CDR1 SGHTA and CDR2 FQGNSA. The CDR3 DNA sequence: TGTGCCAGCAGCCCCACTAGCGAACTCTACAATGAGCAGTTCTTC. Translating gives CASSPTSELYNEQFF.

The rearrangement uses TRBV5-1 and TRBJ1-1; 7 positions match TRBD1. Germline V gives CDR1 SGHRS, CDR2 YFSETQ. V gave up 1 base and J gave up 1 base; unmatched junction bases: 4. The CDR3 has 15 residues. CDR3 residues: CASSLRGPPNTEAFF. CDR3 sequence (DNA): TGCGCCAGCAGCTTGAGGGGGCCCCCGAACACTGAAGCTTTCTTT.

The rearrangement joins TRBV7-2 to TRBJ1-6; unclear D gene. The germline gives CDR1 SGHTA, CDR2 FQGNSA. V was pared by 1 base and J by 10 bases, with 8 bases between. The CDR3 covers 13 residues. The CDR3 bases are TGTGCCAGCAGCTTAGTTTTAGAGTCACCCCTCCACTTT. As protein: CASSLVLESPLHF.

The chain recombines TRBV7-9 with TRBJ2-5; D is possibly TRBD2 (5 bases). Trimming left V 8 bases short and J 2 bases short, with 9 bases between. Germline V lookup: CDR1 SEHNR, CDR2 FQNEAQ (reference sequence). The CDR3 consists of 12 residues. For the CDR3, the DNA is TGTGCCAGCGGTAGGGAGCAAGAGACCCAGTACTTC. Amino acids: CASGREQETQYF. Looking up the rest from reference TRBV7-9 and TRBJ2-5 gives the full variable domain: DTGVSQNPRHKITKRGQNVTFRCDPISEHNRLYWYRQTLGQGPEFLTYFQNEAQLEKSRLLSDRFSAERPKGSFSTLEIQRTEQGDSAMYLCASGREQETQYFGPGTRLLVL.

The chain has TRBV27 and TRBJ1-6; 9 positions agree with TRBD1. Unmatched junction bases numbered 6, after V lost 5 bases and J lost 1 base. The CDR3 totals 17 residues. Germline-derived CDR1 and CDR2 are MNHEY and SMNVEV (reference sequence). Written as DNA, the CDR3 is TGTGCCAGCAGTCCGTACAGGGGGCTGTCCTATAATTCACCCCTCCACTTT. Its translation is CASSPYRGLSYNSPLHF.

This clone occurred a few times. The chain joins TRBV4-3 to TRBJ2-3, with 11 bases that match TRBD2. V lost 0 bases, J lost 5 bases, and 13 bases stayed unmatched. CDR3 size: 19 residues. Germline CDR1 reads LGHNA; CDR2 reads YSLEER. CDR3: CASSQDGLAGGSGGDTQYF. CDR3 coding DNA: TGCGCCAGCAGCCAAGATGGGCTAGCGGGGGGATCGGGAGGAGATACGCAGTATTTT.

This clone appeared once. The CDR3 spells CATSESGGPTTGELFF. The CDR3 DNA follows: TGTGCCACCAGTGAATCGGGGGGCCCAACGACCGGGGAGCTGTTTTTT. The chain is built from TRBV15 and TRBJ2-2, with D perhaps matching TRBD2 (7 bases). In germline, CDR1 is LNHNV, CDR2 YYDKDF (reference sequence). Trimming removed 6 bases from V and 5 bases from J, with 19 bases in between. The CDR3 spans 16 residues.

This clone was seen more than once but under ten times. The chain couples TRBV7-9 to TRBJ1-4; D is unresolved. The CDR3 is 13 residues long. Trimming shortened V by 0 bases and J by 10 bases, and 9 bases separated the two germline ends. CDR1 is SEHNR and CDR2 is FQNEAQ in the germline V gene (reference sequence). CDR3 in amino acids: CASSLAERPKLFF. Written as DNA, the CDR3 is TGTGCCAGCAGCTTAGCGGAGCGGCCAAAACTGTTTTTT.

This chain joins TRBV28 and TRBJ2-1; D might be TRBD2 (6 bases). The V end lost 3 bases, the J end lost 7 bases, and 13 bases lay between the germline ends. The CDR3 is 14 amino acids. Germline V gene data show CDR1 as MDHEN and CDR2 as SYDVKM. The CDR3 region is CASSFEAGRNEQFF. CDR3 sequence (DNA): TGTGCCAGCAGTTTCGAGGCAGGGAGGAATGAGCAGTTCTTC.

The V call is TRBV7-3, the J call TRBJ2-3; 11 bases line up with TRBD2. The V gene's germline CDR1 is SGHTA and CDR2 FQGTGA. The V segment lost 5 bases and the J segment 5 bases; nucleotides outside the gene matches: 6. The CDR3 has 15 residues. This CDR3 reads CASSGASGRRDTQYF. The CDR3 DNA reads as TGTGCCAGCAGCGGGGCTAGCGGGAGGCGAGATACGCAGTATTTT.

This chain connects TRBV2 to TRBJ2-7; the D gene is possibly TRBD2 (6 bases). The germline CDR1 and CDR2 sequences are SNHLY and FYNNEI. Trimming took off 8 bases at V and 3 bases at J, with 17 bases between the two ends. This CDR3 spans 14 amino acids. The CDR3 protein is CASLPMTGVYEQYF. DNA for the CDR3: TGTGCCAGCTTACCTATGACGGGGGTCTACGAGCAGTACTTC.